The 5 T cell receptor beta chains below were found in one sample sequenced in a study of tumor and adjacent non-tumor tissue in lung cancer. The library came from three nested PCR rounds adapted from ARM-PCR protocols. TCRdb itself ran the multiplex PCR reads through MiXCR, one entry per CDR3 protein. The sample yields approximately 140,000 distinct CDR3 sequences, roughly 70% seen once. No cell sorting was done before RNA was extracted from the tissue. The sample was lung tumor tissue. The receptors derive from a man between 60 and 75 years old with small cell lung cancer.

V and J are TRBV4-1 and TRBJ2-3; D may match TRBD1 or TRBD2 (7 bases each). The CDR3 is 19 amino acids. The germline V and J ends were trimmed by 4 bases and 6 bases, with 29 bases remaining between them. Germline V lookup: CDR1 MGHRA, CDR2 YSYEKL. The CDR3 region has the DNA TGCGCCAGCAGCCCACCACCCCAGGGGGGGGGATTCTGGTCCGATACGCAGTATTTT. Protein sequence: CASSPPPQGGGFWSDTQYF.

The genes are TRBV12-3 or TRBV12-4 and TRBJ2-1; D remains ambiguous. The CDR3 totals 15 residues. V dropped 0 bases and J dropped 4 bases, with 10 bases sitting between them. For the CDR3, the DNA is TGTGCCAGCAGTTTAGCGCCTTTGACTTACAATGAGCAGTTCTTC. It specifies CASSLAPLTYNEQFF.

This sequence joins TRBV20-1 and TRBJ2-5, with TRBD2 as a possible D gene (6 bases). CDR3 length equals 13 residues. V was pared by 0 bases and J by 5 bases, with 10 bases between. Germline loops: CDR1 DFQATT, CDR2 SNEGSKA (reference sequence). The CDR3 DNA is TGCAGTGCTAGAGATTCGGGGAGGGAGACCCAGTACTTC. It codes for CSARDSGRETQYF.

This clonotype was recorded only once. One junction end disagrees with the germline gene, perhaps due to a read error. The chain is built from TRBV11-2 and TRBJ2-5; tentatively, D is TRBD2 (6 bases). CDR3 length equals 16 residues. Germline-derived CDR1 and CDR2 are SGHAT and FQNNGV. Here the CDR3 reads CVSSFTQGLALETQYF. The CDR3 bases are TGTGTCAGCAGCTTTACCCAGGGACTTGCATTAGAGACCCAGTACTTC. Based on the CDR3 plus reference TRBV11-2 and TRBJ2-5, the full variable domain is EAGVAQSPRYKIIEKRQSVAFWCNPISGHATLYWYQQILGQGPKLLIQFQNNGVVDDSQLPKDRFSAERLKGVDSTLKIQPAKLEDSAVYLCVSSFTQGLALETQYFGPGTRLLVL.

This clonotype was seen once. Since a much larger clone is just one base distant, this may be a read error. V gene TRBV20-1 combines with J gene TRBJ1-2; D unclear. From germline, CDR1 is DFQATT and CDR2 SNEGSKA (reference sequence). The V end was cut by 3 bases, the J end by 2 bases, with 10 bases between. The CDR3 has 13 residues. The CDR3 loop is CSASIQRNYGYTF. For the CDR3, the DNA is TGCAGTGCTAGTATTCAGAGGAACTATGGCTACACCTTC.